One sample yielded the 27 T cell receptor beta chains listed below, sequenced in a study of T-cell reconstitution after alpha-beta-depleted transplantation in children. TCRbeta library construction was performed incorporating unique molecular identifiers. Each CDR3 protein gets one entry after TCRdb re-called the PCR reads with MiXCR. The sample has 100,000 or so distinct CDR3 sequences, about 16% seen once. Sample: PBMCs, mostly from graft donor cells, taken 180 days after TCRalphabeta/CD19-depleted stem cell transplant. Source of these receptors: a male patient aged 2 to 10 who had a stem cell transplant for acute lymphoblastic leukemia, so the T cells may come from the graft donor.

There are a few counts of this clonotype. The gene calls are TRBV7-2 and TRBJ1-2; D is unresolved. Trimming took off 5 bases at V and 4 bases at J, with 11 bases between the two ends. The germline gives CDR1 SGHTA, CDR2 FQGNSA. This CDR3 region has 13 residues. DNA of the CDR3: TGTGCCAGCAGCGCGAACGAGGTCTATGGCTACACCTTC. This encodes CASSANEVYGYTF.

V and J are TRBV29-1 and TRBJ1-1; 7 bases agree with TRBD1. Germline lookup yields CDR1 SQVTM and CDR2 ANQGSEA. The CDR3 totals 14 residues. Losses at the gene ends were 6 bases for V and 2 bases for J; bases not matched to a gene: 9. The CDR3 spells CSVLAWDRNTEAFF. In nucleotides, the CDR3 is TGCAGCGTGTTAGCGTGGGACAGAAACACTGAAGCTTTCTTT.

This clonotype has a handful of counts. J is TRBJ2-7 and V is TRBV3-1; 7 nucleotides match TRBD2. The CDR3 totals 12 residues. CDR1 is LGHDT and CDR2 is YNNKEL in the germline V gene (reference sequence). Trimming at V came to 5 bases and at J to 6 bases, leaving 4 bases not matched to a gene. In DNA form, the CDR3 reads TGTGCCAGCAGCGAGGGAGGGGTCGAGCAGTACTTC. Its protein product is CASSEGGVEQYF.

The genes are TRBV5-1 and TRBJ2-1; TRBD1 is a possible D gene (6 bases). Germline CDR1 SGHRS, CDR2 YFSETQ. The CDR3 has 14 residues. V lost 2 bases and J 8 bases, leaving 14 bases between the germline ends. The CDR3 here is CASSFEQGWYEQFF. CDR3 coding DNA: TGCGCCAGCAGCTTTGAACAGGGCTGGTATGAGCAGTTCTTC.

This clonotype was found a few times. V and J are TRBV7-9 and TRBJ2-7; 9 bases align to TRBD2. Germline V CDR1 and CDR2: SEHNR, FQNEAQ (reference sequence). The V gene end was trimmed by 6 bases and the J gene end by 4 bases; junction bases not matched to a gene: 4. The CDR3 contains 13 residues. The CDR3 coding sequence is TGTGCCAGCAGTCTAGCGGGGAAATACGAGCAGTACTTC. It encodes CASSLAGKYEQYF.

This clonotype showed up many times. The V gene is TRBV12-3 or TRBV12-4, the J gene TRBJ1-5, with 10 bases fitting TRBD1. The CDR3 is 14 amino acids. The V segment lost 6 bases and the J segment 7 bases; nucleotides outside the gene matches: 6. DNA of the CDR3: TGTGCCAGCAGCAAGACAGGGGGCGGCCAGCCCCAGCATTTT. It is translated as CASSKTGGGQPQHF.

J is TRBJ2-7 and V is TRBV11-2; perhaps TRBD1 as D (5 bases). V was trimmed by 6 bases and J by 1 base, leaving 10 bases between them. The length of the CDR3 is 13 residues. The germline V gene encodes CDR1 SGHAT and CDR2 FQNNGV. The CDR3 DNA reads TGTGCCAGCAGTCCTTCAGGGTCCTACGAGCAGTACTTC. This gives the protein CASSPSGSYEQYF.

This rearrangement joins TRBV2 to TRBJ1-5, with 7 positions matching TRBD1. Germline loops: CDR1 SNHLY, CDR2 FYNNEI. CDR3 length: 15 residues. The junction had 7 bases not matched to a gene; V was cut back by 1 base and J by 7 bases. The CDR3 sequence is CASSEGRGVGQPQHF. CDR3 DNA: TGTGCCAGCAGTGAAGGCAGGGGGGTCGGACAGCCCCAGCATTTT.

V is TRBV3-1 and J is TRBJ2-2; D gene unclear. Trimming shortened V by 4 bases and J by 7 bases, and 13 bases separated the two germline ends. This CDR3 spans 14 amino acids. Germline V lookup: CDR1 LGHDT, CDR2 YNNKEL (reference sequence). The CDR3 spells CASSLLVYFGELFF. The CDR3 DNA reads TGTGCCAGCAGCCTTCTCGTCTATTTCGGGGAGCTGTTTTTT.

V gene TRBV14 combines with J gene TRBJ2-3; maybe TRBD2 (5 bases). Per the germline V gene, CDR1 is SGHDN and CDR2 is FVKESK. V was cut by 4 bases and J by 5 bases, with 10 bases left in between. The CDR3 is 13 residues long. The chain's CDR3 is CASSRTRQDTQYF. As DNA, the CDR3 is TGTGCCAGCAGCCGGACTCGTCAAGATACGCAGTATTTT.

The table lists this clonotype with many counts. This sequence joins TRBV7-8 and TRBJ1-5, with D uncertain. CDR3 length equals 13 residues. V dropped 1 base and J dropped 4 bases, with 5 bases sitting between them. CDR1 is SGHVS, CDR2 FQNEAQ, per germline. CDR3 protein: CASSLGLNQPQHF. The CDR3 DNA sequence: TGTGCCAGCAGCTTAGGGTTGAATCAGCCCCAGCATTTT.

The gene calls are TRBV20-1 and TRBJ2-1; D ambiguous. The V gene lost 2 bases and the J gene lost 9 bases, with 14 bases spanning the gap. Germline assignment: CDR1 DFQATT and CDR2 SNEGSKA (reference sequence). The CDR3 is 13 residues long. This CDR3 is CSARMSPRGEQFF. The CDR3 DNA reads as TGCAGTGCTAGAATGAGCCCCCGCGGTGAGCAGTTCTTC.

J is TRBJ1-2 and V is TRBV6-2 or TRBV6-3; 9 bases are shared with TRBD1. The CDR3 length is 15 residues. V gave up 0 bases and J gave up 7 bases; unmatched junction bases: 6. Germline values: CDR1 MNHEY, CDR2 SVGEGT. The CDR3 reads CASSYSDGTGFGYTF. The CDR3 DNA reads as TGTGCCAGCAGTTACTCCGACGGGACAGGGTTTGGCTACACCTTC.

This chain joins TRBV5-6 and TRBJ2-7, with D maybe TRBD1 (6 bases). The germline V and J ends were trimmed by 5 bases and 7 bases, with 22 bases remaining between them. This CDR3 has 15 residues. Per the germline V gene, CDR1 is SGHDT and CDR2 is YYEEEE. CDR3 residues: CASSFYRDTGWEQYF. In DNA form, the CDR3 reads TGTGCCAGCAGTTTTTACCGGGACACCGGCTGGGAGCAGTACTTC.

This clonotype was observed a handful of times. The V gene is TRBV6-2 or TRBV6-3, the J gene TRBJ2-1; D possibly corresponds to TRBD2 (7 bases). This CDR3 spans 21 amino acids. The V gene's germline CDR1 is MNHEY and CDR2 SVGEGT. Trimming removed 6 bases from V and 3 bases from J, with 33 bases in between. The CDR3 DNA sequence: TGTGCCAGCAGGGGCCGGGGATCGGCGGGGGCCGGCCGTAATCTCTACAATGAGCAGTTCTTC. It is translated as CASRGRGSAGAGRNLYNEQFF.

This clonotype was counted only a few times. The rearrangement uses TRBV11-3 and TRBJ2-2; tentatively, D is TRBD2 (5 bases). Germline assignment: CDR1 SGHNT and CDR2 YENEEA. With 5 bases removed from V and 6 bases from J, the gap between germline ends came to 13 bases. The CDR3 spans 14 residues. In nucleotides, the CDR3 is TGTGCCAGCAGCCCTCGGGAAACAGCCGGGGAGCTGTTTTTT. It is translated as CASSPRETAGELFF.

In its sample, this clonotype was seen many times. The genes are TRBV18 and TRBJ2-6; TRBD1 is a possible D gene (6 bases). The V end was cut by 3 bases, the J end by 0 bases, with 12 bases between. From germline, CDR1 is KGHSH and CDR2 LQKENI. This CDR3 is built from 17 residues. The CDR3 loop reads CASSPTGPFSGANVLTF. The CDR3 DNA is TGTGCCAGCTCACCGACAGGACCTTTCTCTGGGGCCAACGTCCTGACTTTC.

This clonotype has only a few counts. The genes are TRBV9 and TRBJ2-5; D tentatively reads TRBD1 or TRBD2 (5 bases each). The ends were cut back, 5 bases at V and 4 bases at J, with 12 bases in the middle. The CDR3 runs 13 residues. Germline V gene lookup returns CDR1 SGDLS and CDR2 YYNGEE. CDR3 nucleotides: TGTGCCAGCAGTCGGGACCACCCAGAGACCCAGTACTTC. It encodes CASSRDHPETQYF.

The rearrangement links TRBV20-1 to TRBJ2-4; D is uncertain. The CDR3 spans 12 residues. Deletions cut 5 bases from V and 0 bases from J, with 5 bases between. Looked up from germline, CDR1 is DFQATT and CDR2 is SNEGSKA (reference sequence). CDR3: CSAGVAKNIQYF. The CDR3, as DNA: TGCAGTGCTGGCGTAGCCAAAAACATTCAGTACTTC.

The chain combines TRBV7-9 with TRBJ2-7; D assignment may be TRBD1 or TRBD2 (5 bases each). The germline V and J ends were trimmed by 5 bases and 2 bases, with 13 bases remaining between them. Looked up from germline, CDR1 is SEHNR and CDR2 is FQNEAQ (reference sequence). The CDR3 runs to 14 residues. The CDR3 loop is CASSTRDDAYEQYF. The CDR3 bases are TGTGCCAGCAGCACCCGGGACGACGCCTACGAGCAGTACTTC.

This sequence joins TRBV29-1 and TRBJ2-7; D gene unclear. CDR1 SQVTM and CDR2 ANQGSEA come from the germline V gene. V gave up 2 bases and J gave up 6 bases, with 11 bases separating them. The CDR3 runs to 12 residues. The CDR3 DNA sequence: TGCAGCGTTGAAAGACGTGGCAGCGAGCAGTACTTC. This gives the protein CSVERRGSEQYF.

The chain combines TRBV4-3 with TRBJ2-2, with 8 bases fitting TRBD1. This CDR3 region has 16 residues. V dropped 4 bases and J dropped 2; count of bases not matched to a gene: 6. Germline V gives CDR1 LGHNA, CDR2 YSLEER. CDR3 nucleotides: TGCGCCAGCAGCCTGTCGACAGGGGCAAACACCGGGGAGCTGTTTTTT. Encoded protein: CASSLSTGANTGELFF.

CDR3 region: CASKYLAGLYNEQFF. CDR3 sequence (DNA): TGTGCCAGCAAATACCTAGCGGGCCTTTACAATGAGCAGTTCTTC. J is TRBJ2-1 and V is TRBV12-3 or TRBV12-4, with TRBD2 matching 8 bases. Germline trimming cut 7 bases from V and 4 bases from J; bases unmatched to any gene: 9. The CDR3 is made up of 15 amino acids.

This clonotype was detected a few times. This chain uses TRBV12-3 or TRBV12-4 with TRBJ1-3, with D possibly TRBD1 on 5 matching bases. The CDR3 runs 15 residues. V lost 4 bases and J lost 8, with 18 bases in between. CDR3 bases: TGTGCCAGCAGTTCGGGACCCTTGGGTCGGTACACCATATATTTT. This codes for CASSSGPLGRYTIYF.

This chain links TRBV3-1 with TRBJ2-7, with D possibly matching TRBD2 (6 bases). Germline CDR1 LGHDT, CDR2 YNNKEL (reference sequence). CDR3 length equals 15 residues. Trimming left V 4 bases short and J 5 bases short, with 18 bases between. The CDR3 DNA sequence: TGTGCCAGCAGCCCGGAGGGGCCCGGCGTAGACGAGCAGTACTTC. Amino acids: CASSPEGPGVDEQYF.

This clonotype was picked up a small number of times. This sequence joins TRBV6-1 and TRBJ1-5; TRBD1 agrees at 8 bases. The germline gives CDR1 MNHNS, CDR2 SASEGT. V dropped 6 bases and J dropped 4; count of bases not matched to a gene: 5. This CDR3 has 14 amino acids. The CDR3 loop is CASRRTGRNQPQHF. The DNA for the CDR3 is TGTGCCAGCAGACGGACAGGGAGGAATCAGCCCCAGCATTTT.

The genes are TRBV6-1 and TRBJ1-4; D uncertain. Germline-derived CDR1 and CDR2 are MNHNS and SASEGT. V was clipped by 6 bases and J by 7 bases, with 21 bases between them. This CDR3 contains 16 residues. The CDR3 DNA reads as TGTGCCAGCAGCGAGGGTGACGGTCTCGGTGGTGAAAAACTGTTTTTT. Translating gives CASSEGDGLGGEKLFF.